One and the same sample provided the 5 T cell receptor beta chains below, sequenced in a study of T cell responses to AZD1222 COVID-19 vaccine. TCRdb's copy holds only in-frame clones and misses some; the assay was immunoSEQ multiplex PCR. Among some 200,000 clones listed, approximately 90% were seen once. This specimen consisted of peripheral blood, obtained 28 days after the second AZD1222 dose. All receptors derive from an adult who received the AZD1222 COVID-19 vaccine.

J is TRBJ1-3 and V is TRBV28; D is undetermined. This CDR3 is 16 amino acids long. Looked up from germline, CDR1 is MDHEN and CDR2 is SYDVKM. Trimming took off 7 bases at V and 0 bases at J, with 16 bases between the two ends. CDR3 coding DNA: TGTGCCAGCAACCCCCAGGACGGATTCTCTGGAAACACCATATATTTT. Residues: CASNPQDGFSGNTIYF.

V and J are TRBV19 and TRBJ2-7; perhaps TRBD2 as D (6 bases). Germline values: CDR1 LNHDA, CDR2 SQIVND (reference sequence). V was clipped by 7 bases and J by 2 bases, with 18 bases between them. The CDR3 sequence is 15 residues long. The CDR3: CASTRGDLNAYEQYF. DNA for the CDR3: TGTGCCAGTACTCGAGGGGACTTAAATGCCTACGAGCAGTACTTC.

V and J are TRBV5-6 and TRBJ2-2; D is undetermined. The V gene lost 2 bases and the J gene lost 7 bases, with 9 bases spanning the gap. Germline V gene lookup returns CDR1 SGHDT and CDR2 YYEEEE. The CDR3 consists of 13 residues. The CDR3 nucleotides read TGTGCCAGCAGCTTCGTAGGGCACGGGGAGCTGTTTTTT. It codes for CASSFVGHGELFF.

This chain joins TRBV3-1 (or the pseudogene TRBV3-2) and TRBJ2-5; 7 nucleotides align to TRBD1. V shed 4 bases, J shed 0 bases, and the junction held 5 bases outside the gene matches. The CDR3 is 15 residues long. The germline V gene encodes CDR1 LGHDT and CDR2 YNNKEL (reference sequence). CDR3 residues: CASSPGQTYQETQYF. In nucleotides, the CDR3 is TGTGCCAGCAGCCCGGGACAGACGTACCAAGAGACCCAGTACTTC.

The chain couples TRBV5-1 to TRBJ2-3, with D possibly being TRBD2 (5 bases). V shed 1 base and J shed 6 bases, with 18 bases lying between them. CDR3 size: 16 residues. CDR1 and CDR2 (germline): SGHRS, YFSETQ. DNA of the CDR3: TGCGCCAGCAGCTTGTCGGACTCGACATTTAGTGATACGCAGTATTTT. Translating it yields CASSLSDSTFSDTQYF.